A selection of T cell receptor beta chains follows, all from one sample in a study of T-cell reconstitution after alpha-beta-depleted transplantation in children. MiXCR, applied by TCRdb to the PCR reads, yields one record per CDR3 protein. The sample lists about 610,000 distinct CDR3 sequences, under 12% occurring once. Sample: PBMCs from the stem cell graft donor, taken from the stem cell graft. The receptors here all came from a human donor who donated a stem cell graft to a child with acute myeloid leukemia. Each CDR3 is given with its conserved first and last residue. A D gene is named only where the DNA matches it firmly. Not every row has a clone size; where given, it reads once, few, many or a size class.

few	TRBV29-1	TRBJ2-5	-	CSVVEVTQYF	TGCAGCGTTGTTGAGGTGACCCAGTACTTC
-	TRBV7-8	TRBJ2-3	TRBD2	CASSLETSGSIDTQYF	TGTGCCAGCAGCTTAGAGACTAGCGGGAGTATAGATACGCAGTATTTT
few	TRBV6-2/TRBV6-3	TRBJ2-4	-	CASSYSSGYIQYF	TGTGCCAGCAGTTACTCTTCAGGGTACATTCAGTACTTC
few	TRBV20-1	TRBJ1-2	TRBD1	CSARQGQGIYGYTF	TGCAGTGCTAGACAGGGACAGGGAATCTATGGCTACACCTTC
few	TRBV5-1	TRBJ2-7	-	CASSPGHSEQYF	TGCGCCAGCAGCCCCGGACACTCCGAGCAGTACTTC
few	TRBV15	TRBJ1-2	-	CATSRDRQQEGYTF	TGTGCCACCAGCAGAGATAGGCAACAGGAAGGCTACACCTTC
few	TRBV4-3	TRBJ2-7	-	CASSRSRGYEQYF	TGCGCCAGCAGCCGGTCGCGGGGCTACGAGCAGTACTTC
few	TRBV9	TRBJ2-3	TRBD2	CASSFQREGNTQYF	TGTGCCAGCAGCTTCCAGAGGGAGGGGAATACGCAGTATTTT
many	TRBV4-3	TRBJ2-1	-	CASSQAQASASYNEQFF	TGCGCCAGCAGCCAAGCTCAGGCTAGCGCCTCCTACAATGAGCAGTTCTTC
-	TRBV10-3	TRBJ2-1	TRBD2	CAISETPGTRDNNEQFF	TGTGCCATCAGTGAAACGCCCGGGACTAGGGATAACAATGAGCAGTTCTTC
-	TRBV29-1	TRBJ2-3	-	CSYRDPTDTQYF	TGCAGCTACCGGGACCCCACAGATACGCAGTATTTT
few	TRBV29-1	TRBJ1-2	-	CSVPLISSSGYTF	TGCAGCGTCCCGTTGATCTCTTCATCCGGCTACACCTTC
-	TRBV20-1	TRBJ2-5	TRBD2	CSASASSGRYQETQYF	TGCAGTGCTAGCGCGTCTAGCGGGAGATACCAAGAGACCCAGTACTTC
many	TRBV7-8	TRBJ1-2	-	CASSLSLAGDGYTF	TGTGCCAGCAGCTTATCCCTGGCCGGCGACGGCTACACCTTC
-	TRBV25-1	TRBJ2-7	TRBD2	CASSESLAGYRYEQYF	TGTGCCAGCAGTGAATCGCTAGCGGGCTACCGTTACGAGCAGTACTTC
many	TRBV10-3	TRBJ2-7	-	CAISESVKGEQYF	TGTGCCATCAGTGAGTCCGTTAAGGGCGAGCAGTACTTC
many	TRBV24-1	TRBJ2-1	TRBD2	CATGLAGAGEQFF	TGTGCCACGGGACTAGCGGGAGCAGGGGAGCAGTTCTTC
many	TRBV5-1	TRBJ2-7	TRBD2	CASSLGAGARPYEQYF	TGCGCCAGCAGCTTGGGAGCGGGGGCGAGACCATACGAGCAGTACTTC
many	TRBV7-9	TRBJ2-7	TRBD2	CASSPRLAGAYEQYF	TGTGCCAGCAGCCCTCGACTAGCGGGAGCCTACGAGCAGTACTTC
-	TRBV7-9	TRBJ2-4	-	CASSAPGNLSPNIQYF	TGTGCCAGCAGCGCCCCGGGAAACCTGTCCCCAAACATTCAGTACTTC
-	TRBV27	TRBJ2-5	-	CASSSIDSFEETQYF	TGTGCCAGCAGTTCCATAGACTCCTTTGAAGAGACCCAGTACTTC
few	TRBV15	TRBJ2-7	-	CATSREGRGTGEQYF	TGTGCCACCAGCAGAGAGGGCAGGGGGACTGGCGAGCAGTACTTC
few	TRBV20-1	TRBJ2-1	TRBD2	CSALGLAVEQFF	TGCAGTGCCCTCGGACTAGCTGTTGAGCAGTTCTTC
few	TRBV7-2	TRBJ2-2	TRBD2	CASSHYVAGTGELFF	TGTGCCAGCAGCCACTACGTAGCGGGCACCGGGGAGCTGTTTTTT
few	TRBV5-1	TRBJ2-4	TRBD2	CASSLAGTSLIQYF	TGCGCCAGCAGCTTGGCCGGGACTAGCTTGATTCAGTACTTC
-	TRBV4-3	TRBJ2-2	-	CASSQDLSGWELFF	TGCGCCAGCAGCCAAGATCTTTCGGGTTGGGAGCTGTTTTTT
-	TRBV6-1	TRBJ2-5	TRBD2	CASSEVFRLAGGGSRETQYF	TGTGCCAGCAGTGAAGTATTCCGACTAGCGGGAGGTGGGTCGAGAGAGACCCAGTACTTC
-	TRBV5-6	TRBJ1-2	-	CASSLGVSSLRNGYTF	TGTGCCAGCAGCCTCGGGGTTTCTTCTCTCCGAAATGGCTACACCTTC
few	TRBV27	TRBJ2-5	-	CASSFPRGTQYF	TGTGCCAGCAGTTTCCCCAGGGGGACCCAGTACTTC
few	TRBV28	TRBJ2-3	TRBD2	CASIVAGGPDTQYF	TGTGCCAGCATTGTAGCGGGAGGGCCGGATACGCAGTATTTT
-	TRBV5-4	TRBJ2-2	-	CASSPDPMNTGELFF	TGTGCCAGCAGCCCGGACCCGATGAACACCGGGGAGCTGTTTTTT
many	TRBV20-1	TRBJ1-1	-	CSARQGETEAFF	TGCAGTGCTAGACAGGGAGAGACTGAAGCTTTCTTT
-	TRBV7-3	TRBJ1-1	-	CASSLNTGPTEAFF	TGTGCCAGCAGCTTAAATACGGGGCCCACTGAAGCTTTCTTT
many	TRBV29-1	TRBJ2-1	TRBD1	CSVSRDRGYNEQFF	TGCAGCGTCTCCCGGGACAGGGGATACAATGAGCAGTTCTTC
few	TRBV10-3	TRBJ1-4	-	CAISERKVVSGNEKLFF	TGTGCCATCAGTGAACGGAAGGTCGTGAGTGGAAATGAAAAACTGTTTTTT
many	TRBV6-1	TRBJ2-6	-	CASRADGGSGANVLTF	TGTGCCAGCAGAGCGGACGGAGGCTCTGGGGCCAACGTCCTGACTTTC
few	TRBV9	TRBJ2-1	TRBD1	CASSAQGPSSYNEQFF	TGTGCCAGCAGCGCACAGGGGCCGAGCTCCTACAATGAGCAGTTCTTC
-	TRBV12-3/TRBV12-4	TRBJ1-1	TRBD1	CASSSPPGTGRVYWNTEAFF	TGTGCCAGCAGTTCCCCCCCCGGGACAGGGAGGGTTTATTGGAACACTGAAGCTTTCTTT
-	TRBV20-1	TRBJ2-1	TRBD2	CSARIGALAGGYNEQFF	TGCAGTGCTAGAATCGGGGCACTAGCGGGGGGCTACAATGAGCAGTTCTTC
many	TRBV4-3	TRBJ2-1	TRBD2	CASSQFTSGSSYNEQFF	TGCGCCAGCAGCCAATTTACTAGCGGGAGCTCCTACAATGAGCAGTTCTTC
many	TRBV11-2	TRBJ2-7	TRBD2	CASSPGQTSGPPYEQYF	TGTGCCAGCAGTCCCGGTCAGACTAGCGGCCCACCCTACGAGCAGTACTTC
-	TRBV12-3/TRBV12-4	TRBJ2-5	-	CASSGVQETQYF	TGTGCCAGCAGCGGAGTTCAAGAGACCCAGTACTTC
-	TRBV6-2/TRBV6-3	TRBJ1-5	TRBD1	CASSYPTYRGGNSNQPQHF	TGTGCCAGCAGTTACCCCACCTACAGGGGTGGGAATAGCAATCAGCCCCAGCATTTT
-	TRBV7-2	TRBJ2-7	TRBD2	CASSRGTSAPGEQYF	TGTGCCAGCAGCAGGGGGACTAGCGCCCCGGGAGAGCAGTACTTC
few	TRBV9	TRBJ1-1	TRBD1	CASSARQGNLNTEAFF	TGTGCCAGCAGCGCCAGACAGGGAAACTTGAACACTGAAGCTTTCTTT
many	TRBV9	TRBJ2-1	-	CASSRDSYEQFF	TGTGCCAGCAGTCGGGACTCTTATGAGCAGTTCTTC